This entry lists 26 T cell receptor beta chains sequenced from one sample in a study of T cells after yellow fever vaccination. TCRdb reprocessed the 5' RACE reads with MiXCR, giving one entry per CDR3 protein. The sample yields hundreds of thousands of distinct CDR3 sequences, 8.5% to 9% seen once. The source material was PBMCs, sampled on the day of the first yellow fever vaccination. Every receptor here comes from a man in his late teens or twenties who received the YFV17D yellow fever vaccine.

The chain combines TRBV12-3 or TRBV12-4 with TRBJ2-5; TRBD2 aligns across 8 bases. Trimming cost V 3 bases and J 4 bases; bases outside gene matches: 7. This CDR3 has 15 amino acids. CDR3: CASSFSSGSGETQYF. The CDR3, as DNA: TGTGCCAGCAGTTTTTCTAGCGGGTCGGGAGAGACCCAGTACTTC.

V and J are TRBV7-2 and TRBJ2-1; 7 bases agree with TRBD2. The V gene end was trimmed by 5 bases and the J gene end by 4 bases; junction bases not matched to a gene: 5. Germline assignment: CDR1 SGHTA and CDR2 FQGNSA. The CDR3 has 14 residues. The CDR3 protein is CASSQILAYNEQFF. In nucleotides, the CDR3 is TGTGCCAGCAGCCAAATACTAGCGTACAATGAGCAGTTCTTC.

This clonotype was detected many times. This chain joins TRBV4-2 and TRBJ2-5, with 7 positions matching TRBD2. The junction had 4 bases not matched to a gene; V was cut back by 2 bases and J by 4 bases. The germline CDR1 and CDR2 sequences are LGHNA and YNFKEQ. There are 14 residues in the CDR3. The CDR3 DNA follows: TGTGCCAGCAGCCAATCCAGCGGGGTAGAGACCCAGTACTTC. Its protein is CASSQSSGVETQYF.

The table lists this clonotype with a few counts. The V and J genes are TRBV7-2 and TRBJ2-5, with a possible D match to TRBD2 (5 bases). Germline-derived CDR1 and CDR2 are SGHTA and FQGNSA. This CDR3 has 12 residues. V was trimmed by 5 bases and J by 4 bases, leaving 8 bases between them. In DNA, the CDR3 is TGTGCCAGCAGCGCCGGGGTAGAGACCCAGTACTTC. The encoded protein is CASSAGVETQYF.

There are a few counts of this clonotype. The chain couples TRBV7-6 to TRBJ2-3; D is uncertain. The V gene's germline CDR1 is SGHVS and CDR2 FNYEAQ. The germline V and J ends were trimmed by 1 base and 4 bases, with 12 bases remaining between them. CDR3 length: 15 amino acids. The CDR3 reads CASSLEETSPDTQYF. The DNA of the CDR3 is TGTGCCAGCAGCTTAGAGGAGACCTCCCCAGATACGCAGTATTTT.

The chain uses TRBV29-1 and TRBJ2-7; D is unresolved. The germline gives CDR1 SQVTM, CDR2 ANQGSEA. The CDR3 is 10 residues long. With 5 bases removed from V and 3 bases from J, the gap between germline ends came to 5 bases. The CDR3 sequence: CSVMFYEQYF. DNA for the CDR3: TGCAGCGTTATGTTCTACGAGCAGTACTTC.

This clonotype was seen a handful of times. The chain uses TRBV10-3 and TRBJ2-1; D assignment may be TRBD1 or TRBD2 (5 bases each). This CDR3 comprises 15 residues. V was trimmed by 4 bases and J by 6 bases, leaving 16 bases between them. Germline lookup yields CDR1 ENHRY and CDR2 SYGVKD. The CDR3 coding sequence is TGTGCCATCAGTGTATCAGGGACCAACTTCAATGAGCAGTTCTTC. Amino acid sequence: CAISVSGTNFNEQFF.

This rearrangement joins TRBV10-3 to TRBJ2-2; 7 bases map to TRBD1. V lost 4 bases, J lost 1 base, and 9 bases stayed unmatched. Germline values: CDR1 ENHRY, CDR2 SYGVKD. The CDR3 is 17 residues long. DNA for the CDR3: TGTGCCATCAGTGCCCCGAGGAACAGGGGGAACACCGGGGAGCTGTTTTTT. Its protein is CAISAPRNRGNTGELFF.

V is TRBV3-1 and J is TRBJ2-3; D might be TRBD1 (5 bases). CDR1 is LGHDT and CDR2 is YNNKEL in the germline V gene (reference sequence). V lost 0 bases to trimming and J lost 2 bases, with 12 bases between them. This CDR3 is built from 16 residues. As DNA, the CDR3 is TGTGCCAGCAGCCAAGATTATAGGGGATCCACAGATACGCAGTATTTT. Protein product: CASSQDYRGSTDTQYF.

The chain links TRBV5-1 to TRBJ2-4; D uncertain. Germline V gene lookup returns CDR1 SGHRS and CDR2 YFSETQ. Between the trimmed V and J ends, which lost 4 bases and 6 bases, there was a span of 14 bases. This CDR3 is built from 14 residues. The CDR3 bases are TGCGCCAGCAGCCCCACGAGGCAATCAAACATTCAGTACTTC. Its translation: CASSPTRQSNIQYF.

The CDR3 DNA reads as TGCAGCGTGCAGGGGACGGGAAGAAACACCATATATTTT. It translates to CSVQGTGRNTIYF. V and J are TRBV29-1 and TRBJ1-3; D may be TRBD1 (6 bases). The CDR3 consists of 13 residues. V was pared by 6 bases and J by 5 bases, with 14 bases between. Germline CDR1 and CDR2: SQVTM and ANQGSEA. Filled out from reference TRBV29-1 and TRBJ1-3, the complete variable domain reads SAVISQKPSRDICQRGTSLTIQCQVDSQVTMMFWYRQQPGQSLTLIATANQGSEATYESGFVIDKFPISRPNLTFSTLTVSNMSPEDSSIYLCSVQGTGRNTIYFGEGSWLTVV.

The V gene is TRBV29-1, the J gene TRBJ1-1; D is uncertain. The V and J ends lost 0 bases and 6 bases respectively, with 14 bases between them. CDR3 size: 14 residues. Per the germline V gene, CDR1 is SQVTM and CDR2 is ANQGSEA. The CDR3 DNA follows: TGCAGCGTTGAAGATCACGAGGGTTTAGCTGAAGCTTTCTTT. Translation: CSVEDHEGLAEAFF.

This clonotype came up a few times. The CDR3 DNA is TGCGCCAGCAGCCAAGATCAGACAGATACCATTCAGTACTTC. Translating it yields CASSQDQTDTIQYF. The genes are TRBV4-3 and TRBJ2-4; the D gene is possibly TRBD1 (5 bases). This CDR3 is 14 amino acids long. The V and J ends lost 0 bases and 9 bases respectively, with 12 bases between them. Germline CDR1 is LGHNA and CDR2 is YSLEER.

There are a few counts of this clonotype. The rearrangement uses TRBV5-1 and TRBJ2-5; 7 nucleotides align to TRBD1. This CDR3 has 15 residues. V was pared by 3 bases and J by 5 bases, with 10 bases of the junction left unmatched. CDR1 SGHRS and CDR2 YFSETQ come from the germline V gene. The CDR3 DNA reads TGCGCCAGCAGCTCCGGGACAGCGATTTCGGAGACCCAGTACTTC. Protein product: CASSSGTAISETQYF.

There are a few counts of this clonotype. The chain couples TRBV6-1 to TRBJ2-3; 8 nucleotides agree with TRBD1. V trimming: 6 bases; J trimming: 9 bases; junction bases outside the gene matches: 8. Germline CDR1 is MNHNS and CDR2 is SASEGT. The CDR3 covers 13 residues. CDR3: CASSRGPSVTQYF. CDR3 bases: TGTGCCAGCAGCAGGGGGCCGTCGGTCACGCAGTATTTT.

This clonotype occurred a few times. The chain combines TRBV4-1 with TRBJ2-3; D ambiguous. CDR1 MGHRA and CDR2 YSYEKL come from the germline V gene. The CDR3 sequence is 13 residues long. The V end was cut by 4 bases, the J end by 5 bases, with 10 bases between. The CDR3 is CASSPASGDTQYF. The CDR3 DNA follows: TGCGCCAGCAGCCCAGCATCGGGAGATACGCAGTATTTT.

This clonotype showed up just a few times. J is TRBJ2-7 and V is TRBV7-2; TRBD1 matches at 10 bases. This CDR3 is built from 15 residues. The V gene end was trimmed by 0 bases and the J gene end by 3 bases; junction bases not matched to a gene: 2. CDR1 and CDR2 (germline): SGHTA, FQGNSA. The CDR3, as DNA: TGTGCCAGCAGCTTAGCGGGACAGGGGTTCTACGAGCAGTACTTC. This codes for CASSLAGQGFYEQYF.

This clonotype was recorded a few times. The V and J genes are TRBV6-1 and TRBJ1-2; 9 bases are shared with TRBD1. The CDR3 has 16 residues. In germline, CDR1 is MNHNS, CDR2 SASEGT. V trimming: 6 bases; J trimming: 8 bases; junction bases outside the gene matches: 16. The CDR3 is CASSCGGDREVEGYTF. As DNA, the CDR3 is TGTGCCAGCAGCTGCGGCGGGGACAGGGAAGTGGAAGGCTACACCTTC.

V is TRBV4-1 and J is TRBJ2-6, with 7 bases aligning to TRBD1. This CDR3 comprises 17 residues. The V and J ends lost 6 bases and 0 bases, in that order; junction bases with no gene match: 8. CDR1 MGHRA and CDR2 YSYEKL come from the germline V gene. The CDR3 DNA follows: TGCGCCAGCAGTCACAGGGGTCCAGACTCTGGGGCCAACGTCCTGACTTTC. It codes for CASSHRGPDSGANVLTF.

There are many counts of this clonotype. This chain links TRBV6-5 with TRBJ1-1; D is possibly TRBD1 (6 bases). Trimming pared 0 bases from V and 7 bases from J, leaving 15 bases between. Germline V lookup: CDR1 MNHEY, CDR2 SVGAGI. The CDR3 sequence is 15 residues long. The CDR3 region is CASSYSLDSSFEAFF. The CDR3 region has the DNA TGTGCCAGCAGTTACTCTTTGGACAGCAGCTTTGAAGCTTTCTTT.

The J gene is TRBJ1-1, the V gene TRBV25-1, with TRBD1 identical over 7 bases. This CDR3 has 14 residues. In germline, CDR1 is MGHDK, CDR2 SYGVNS. The ends lost 6 bases at V and 7 bases at J; junction bases unmatched: 11. DNA for the CDR3: TGTGCCAGCAGACGGACAGGAGCTATCTATGAAGCTTTCTTT. As protein: CASRRTGAIYEAFF. The variable domain in full, completed from reference TRBV25-1 and TRBJ1-1, reads EADIYQTPRYLVIGTGKKITLECSQTMGHDKMYWYQQDPGMELHLIHYSYGVNSTEKGDLSSESTVSRIRTEHFPLTLESARPSHTSQYLCASRRTGAIYEAFFGQGTRLTVV.

This clonotype was seen more than once but under ten times. This chain connects TRBV27 to TRBJ2-6; the D is unclear. Trimming shortened V by 4 bases and J by 0 bases, and 13 bases separated the two germline ends. Germline V CDR1 and CDR2: MNHEY, SMNVEV (reference sequence). This CDR3 region has 17 residues. Written as DNA, the CDR3 is TGTGCCAGCAGTTCCTACAGAGTGGTCTCTGGGGCCAACGTCCTGACTTTC. Protein product: CASSSYRVVSGANVLTF. Together with reference TRBV27 and TRBJ2-6, the CDR3 gives the full variable domain: EAQVTQNPRYLITVTGKKLTVTCSQNMNHEYMSWYRQDPGLGLRQIYYSMNVEVTDKGDVPEGYKVSRKEKRNFPLILESPSPNQTSLYFCASSSYRVVSGANVLTFGAGSRLTVL.

This clonotype was seen only a few times. The V and J genes are TRBV5-1 and TRBJ1-2; D is perhaps TRBD1 (5 bases). Germline V gene data show CDR1 as SGHRS and CDR2 as YFSETQ. V was shortened by 4 bases and J by 0 bases, with 13 bases between the two germline ends. The CDR3 consists of 15 residues. CDR3 region: CASSATGRANYGYTF. For the CDR3, the DNA is TGCGCCAGCAGCGCCACAGGAAGAGCTAACTATGGCTACACCTTC.

This clonotype has a handful of counts. V usage is TRBV7-8 and J usage is TRBJ2-7, with 8 bases lining up with TRBD2. The V and J ends lost 4 bases and 9 bases, in that order; junction bases with no gene match: 5. The length of the CDR3 is 12 residues. CDR1 and CDR2 from the germline V gene are SGHVS and FQNEAQ. The CDR3 reads CASSSSREGQYF. The CDR3 DNA reads as TGTGCCAGCAGCTCTTCCCGGGAGGGGCAGTACTTC. The variable domain in full, with the rest retrieved from reference TRBV7-8 and TRBJ2-7, is GAGVSQSPRYKVAKRGQDVALRCDPISGHVSLFWYQQALGQGPEFLTYFQNEAQLDKSGLPSDRFFAERPEGSVSTLKIQRTQQEDSAVYLCASSSSREGQYFGPGTRLTVT.

This chain connects TRBV7-2 to TRBJ2-7; 13 positions match TRBD2. Germline V gene sequence: CDR1 SGHTA, CDR2 FQGNSA. With V trimmed by 3 bases and J by 3 bases, 5 bases remained unmatched. The CDR3 runs 16 residues. The CDR3: CASSFTTSGGIYEQYF. CDR3 nucleotide sequence: TGTGCCAGCAGCTTCACGACTAGCGGGGGGATCTACGAGCAGTACTTC.

At least ten counts were recorded for this clonotype. The chain uses TRBV5-1 and TRBJ2-3, with 8 bases lining up with TRBD2. V lost 0 bases, J lost 4 bases, and 1 base stayed unmatched. This CDR3 contains 14 residues. Germline CDR1 is SGHRS and CDR2 is YFSETQ. As DNA, the CDR3 is TGCGCCAGCAGCTTGGTACTAGCGGCAGATACGCAGTATTTT. Protein sequence: CASSLVLAADTQYF.